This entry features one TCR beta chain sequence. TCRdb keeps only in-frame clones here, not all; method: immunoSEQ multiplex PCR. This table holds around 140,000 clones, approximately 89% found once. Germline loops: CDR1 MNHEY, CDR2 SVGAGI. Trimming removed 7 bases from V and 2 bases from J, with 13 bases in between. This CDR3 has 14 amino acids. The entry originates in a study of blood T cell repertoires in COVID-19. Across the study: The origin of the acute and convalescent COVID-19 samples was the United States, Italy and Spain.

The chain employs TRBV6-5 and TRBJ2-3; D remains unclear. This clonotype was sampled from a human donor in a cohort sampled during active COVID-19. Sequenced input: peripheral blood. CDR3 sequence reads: CASIGLIYTDTQYF. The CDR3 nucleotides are TGTGCCAGCATTGGGCTTATTTACACAGATACGCAGTATTTT.